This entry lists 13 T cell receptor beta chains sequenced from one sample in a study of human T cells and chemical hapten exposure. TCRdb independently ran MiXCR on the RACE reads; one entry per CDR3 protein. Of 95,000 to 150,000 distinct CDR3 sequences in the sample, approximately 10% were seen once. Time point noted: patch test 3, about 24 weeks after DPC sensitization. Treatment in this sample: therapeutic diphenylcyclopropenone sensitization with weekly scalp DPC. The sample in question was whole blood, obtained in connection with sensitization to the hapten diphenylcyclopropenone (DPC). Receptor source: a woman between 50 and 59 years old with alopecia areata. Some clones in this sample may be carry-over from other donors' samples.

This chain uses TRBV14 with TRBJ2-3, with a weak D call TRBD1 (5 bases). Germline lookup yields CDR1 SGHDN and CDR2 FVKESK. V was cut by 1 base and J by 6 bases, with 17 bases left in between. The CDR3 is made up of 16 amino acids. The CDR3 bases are TGTGCCAGCAGCCAAGGGCGCAGGGCACTTCGGGATACGCAGTATTTT. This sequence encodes CASSQGRRALRDTQYF.

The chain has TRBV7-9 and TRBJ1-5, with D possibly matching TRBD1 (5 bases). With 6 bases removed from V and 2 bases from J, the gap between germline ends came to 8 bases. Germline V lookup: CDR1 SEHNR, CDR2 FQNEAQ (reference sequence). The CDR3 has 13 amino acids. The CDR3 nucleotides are TGTGCCAGCAGGGGACCAGGCAATCAGCCCCAGCATTTT. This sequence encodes CASRGPGNQPQHF.

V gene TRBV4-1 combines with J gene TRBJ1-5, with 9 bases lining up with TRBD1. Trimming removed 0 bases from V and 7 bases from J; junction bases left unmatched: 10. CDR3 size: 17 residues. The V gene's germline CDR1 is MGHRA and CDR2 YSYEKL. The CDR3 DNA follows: TGCGCCAGCAGCCAAGATCTCAGGACAGGGGTTTGGCAGCCCCAGCATTTT. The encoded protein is CASSQDLRTGVWQPQHF.

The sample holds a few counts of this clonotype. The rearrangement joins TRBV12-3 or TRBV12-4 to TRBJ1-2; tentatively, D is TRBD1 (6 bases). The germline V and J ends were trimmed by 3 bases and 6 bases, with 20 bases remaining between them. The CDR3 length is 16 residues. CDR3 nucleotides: TGTGCCAGCAGTTTGGGGCAGGGGAGGATTAGTGATGGCTACACCTTC. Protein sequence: CASSLGQGRISDGYTF.

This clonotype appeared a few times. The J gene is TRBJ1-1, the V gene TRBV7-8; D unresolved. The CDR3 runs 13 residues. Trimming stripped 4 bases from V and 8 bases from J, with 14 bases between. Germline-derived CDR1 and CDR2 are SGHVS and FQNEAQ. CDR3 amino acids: CASSSTRGKEAFF. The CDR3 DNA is TGTGCCAGCAGCTCTACACGGGGAAAAGAAGCTTTCTTT.

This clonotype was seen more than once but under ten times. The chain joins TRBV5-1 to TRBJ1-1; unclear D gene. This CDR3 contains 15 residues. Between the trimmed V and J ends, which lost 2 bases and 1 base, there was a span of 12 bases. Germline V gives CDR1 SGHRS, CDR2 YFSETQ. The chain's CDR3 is CASSLRAGGNTEAFF. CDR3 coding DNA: TGCGCCAGCAGCTTACGGGCAGGAGGGAACACTGAAGCTTTCTTT. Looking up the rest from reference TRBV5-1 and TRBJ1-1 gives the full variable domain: KAGVTQTPRYLIKTRGQQVTLSCSPISGHRSVSWYQQTPGQGLQFLFEYFSETQRNKGNFPGRFSGRQFSNSRSEMNVSTLELGDSALYLCASSLRAGGNTEAFFGQGTRLTVV.

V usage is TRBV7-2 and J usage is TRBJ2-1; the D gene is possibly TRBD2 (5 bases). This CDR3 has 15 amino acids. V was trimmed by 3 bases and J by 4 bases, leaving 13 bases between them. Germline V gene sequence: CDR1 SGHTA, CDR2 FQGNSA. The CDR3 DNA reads TGTGCCAGCAGCTTTAACCCCTCGGGGTACAATGAGCAGTTCTTC. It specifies CASSFNPSGYNEQFF.

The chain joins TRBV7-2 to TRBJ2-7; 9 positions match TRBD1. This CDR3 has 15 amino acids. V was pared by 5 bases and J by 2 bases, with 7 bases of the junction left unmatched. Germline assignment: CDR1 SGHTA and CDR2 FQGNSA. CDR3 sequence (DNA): TGTGCCAGCAGCCCGACCGGGACAGGGACCTACGAGCAGTACTTC. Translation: CASSPTGTGTYEQYF.

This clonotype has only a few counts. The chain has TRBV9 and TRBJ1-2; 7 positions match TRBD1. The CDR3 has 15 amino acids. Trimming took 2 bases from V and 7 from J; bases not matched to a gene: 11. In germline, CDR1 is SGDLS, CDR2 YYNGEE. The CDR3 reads CASSVTGTEKGGYTF. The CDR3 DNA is TGTGCCAGCAGCGTGACCGGGACAGAAAAAGGTGGCTACACCTTC.

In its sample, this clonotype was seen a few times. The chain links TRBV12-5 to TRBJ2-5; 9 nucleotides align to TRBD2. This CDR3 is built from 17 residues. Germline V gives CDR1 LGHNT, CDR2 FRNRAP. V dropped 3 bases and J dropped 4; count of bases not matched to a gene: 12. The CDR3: CASGFMGGGALRETQYF. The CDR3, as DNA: TGTGCTAGTGGTTTCATGGGCGGGGGGGCCTTACGAGAGACCCAGTACTTC. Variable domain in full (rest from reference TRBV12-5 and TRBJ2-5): DARVTQTPRHKVTEMGQEVTMRCQPILGHNTVFWYRQTMMQGLELLAYFRNRAPLDDSGMPKDRFSAEMPDATLATLKIQPSEPRDSAVYFCASGFMGGGALRETQYFGPGTRLLVL.

CDR3 in amino acids: CASSSGTALYEQYF. The CDR3 region has the DNA TGTGCCAGCAGCTCCGGGACCGCCCTCTACGAGCAGTACTTC. This rearrangement joins TRBV27 to TRBJ2-7; D is possibly TRBD1 or TRBD2 (5 bases each). Trimming removed 6 bases at V and 3 bases at J, with 15 bases between. In germline, CDR1 is MNHEY, CDR2 SMNVEV (reference sequence). The CDR3 is 14 amino acids.

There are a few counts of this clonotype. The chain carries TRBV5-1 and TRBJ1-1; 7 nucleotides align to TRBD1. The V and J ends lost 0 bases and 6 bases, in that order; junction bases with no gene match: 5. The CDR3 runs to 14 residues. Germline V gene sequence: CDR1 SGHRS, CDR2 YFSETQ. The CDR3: CASSLVAGGAEAFF. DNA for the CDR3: TGCGCCAGCAGCTTGGTGGCAGGGGGGGCTGAAGCTTTCTTT.

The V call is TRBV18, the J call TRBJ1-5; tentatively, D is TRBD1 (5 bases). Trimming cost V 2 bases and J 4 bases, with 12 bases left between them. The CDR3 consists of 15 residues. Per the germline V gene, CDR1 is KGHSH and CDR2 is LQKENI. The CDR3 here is CASSPGGLGNQPQHF. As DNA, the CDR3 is TGTGCCAGCTCACCAGGGGGATTAGGGAATCAGCCCCAGCATTTT.